One sample yielded the 5 T cell receptor beta chains listed below, sequenced in a study of OX40 agonist ivuxolimab in advanced cancers. TCRdb's copy holds only in-frame clones and misses some; the assay was immunoSEQ multiplex PCR. The sample has fewer than 50,000 clones, 92% seen once. The sample here was CD4+ or CD8+ T cells sorted from blood, taken in a trial of the OX40 agonist ivuxolimab. These receptors came from an adult with an advanced solid tumor such as melanoma, head and neck, liver or kidney cancer.

The chain employs TRBV6-5 and TRBJ2-3; no reliable D call. The CDR3 is 15 residues long. Trimming pared 2 bases from V and 2 bases from J, leaving 11 bases between. Germline V gene data show CDR1 as MNHEY and CDR2 as SVGAGI. The CDR3 region has the DNA TGTGCCAGCAGTTACGGGATCCGTAACACAGATACGCAGTATTTT. It yields the protein CASSYGIRNTDTQYF.

This chain links TRBV19 with TRBJ1-5; D might be TRBD1 (5 bases). Germline CDR1 LNHDA, CDR2 SQIVND (reference sequence). CDR3 length: 16 amino acids. V was clipped by 3 bases and J by 0 bases, with 12 bases between them. CDR3 sequence: CASSILRGNSNQPQHF. CDR3 DNA sequence: TGTGCCAGTAGTATTCTCCGGGGGAATAGCAATCAGCCCCAGCATTTT.

This chain joins TRBV4-2 and TRBJ1-1, with D uncertain. The germline V gene encodes CDR1 LGHNA and CDR2 YNFKEQ. The ends were cut back, 0 bases at V and 7 bases at J, with 9 bases in the middle. This CDR3 region has 13 residues. CDR3 in DNA: TGTGCCAGCAGCCAAGAAAACGGCAATGAAGCTTTCTTT. Translating gives CASSQENGNEAFF.

J is TRBJ2-1 and V is TRBV27, with D hard to call. This CDR3 spans 12 amino acids. CDR1 is MNHEY and CDR2 is SMNVEV in the germline V gene (reference sequence). Trimming removed 6 bases from V and 8 bases from J, with 11 bases in between. CDR3 DNA sequence: TGTGCCAGCAGCCATCTGCCAGATGAGCAGTTCTTC. Translation: CASSHLPDEQFF.

J is TRBJ2-3 and V is TRBV11-2; D is perhaps TRBD1 (5 bases). The CDR3 contains 15 residues. Trimming pared 7 bases from V and 0 bases from J, leaving 14 bases between. Germline loops: CDR1 SGHAT, CDR2 FQNNGV. The CDR3 bases are TGTGCCAGCACCCTCGGCAGGGCTAGCACAGATACGCAGTATTTT. Its protein product is CASTLGRASTDTQYF.